The 26 T cell receptor beta chains in this list originate from one sample, sequenced in a study of shared clonotypes between healthy human individuals. This table comes from immunoSEQ multiplex PCR, and its TCRdb copy is limited to in-frame clones, with some not included. The data contain about a million clones, 70% to 80% of them singletons. Specimen: memory CD4+ T cells sorted from blood. Subset denoted: CD45RA-negative fraction. Every receptor here comes from a man younger than 35 in good health.

This clone was seen a single time. This chain uses TRBV6-5 with TRBJ1-3; no definite D call. The CDR3 covers 14 residues. Germline values: CDR1 MNHEY, CDR2 SVGAGI. The V end was cut by 7 bases, the J end by 2 bases, with 12 bases between. The CDR3 DNA sequence: TGTGCCAGCAAATGGAGGAGGGCTGGAAACACCATATATTTT. It encodes CASKWRRAGNTIYF.

The CDR3 loop reads CASSLGLGLAGSYEQYF. The CDR3 nucleotides are TGTGCCAGCAGCTTAGGGCTGGGACTAGCGGGCTCCTACGAGCAGTACTTC. V gene TRBV11-2 combines with J gene TRBJ2-7, with 12 bases identical to TRBD2. V shed 1 base and J 0 bases; nucleotides not matched to a gene: 4. This CDR3 contains 17 residues. Germline loops: CDR1 SGHAT, CDR2 FQNNGV.

The chain links TRBV5-1 to TRBJ2-3, with 9 bases fitting TRBD2. The J segment lost 6 bases and the V segment lost 4 bases, leaving 15 bases of the junction unmatched. The CDR3 consists of 17 residues. Germline V CDR1 and CDR2: SGHRS, YFSETQ. The chain's CDR3 is CASSRANAGGKGDTQYF. The CDR3 DNA reads TGCGCCAGCAGCCGCGCTAATGCGGGAGGGAAGGGGGATACGCAGTATTTT. Filled out from reference TRBV5-1 and TRBJ2-3, the complete variable domain reads KAGVTQTPRYLIKTRGQQVTLSCSPISGHRSVSWYQQTPGQGLQFLFEYFSETQRNKGNFPGRFSGRQFSNSRSEMNVSTLELGDSALYLCASSRANAGGKGDTQYFGPGTRLTVL.

CDR3 nucleotides: TGTGCCAGTAGCTTCCCGAACACAGATACGCAGTATTTT. Encoded protein: CASSFPNTDTQYF. The J gene is TRBJ2-3, the V gene TRBV19; D is uncertain. CDR3 length equals 13 residues. The germline V gene has CDR1 LNHDA and CDR2 SQIVND (reference sequence). V dropped 6 bases and J dropped 2 bases, with 9 bases sitting between them.

CDR3 bases: TGTGCCATCAGAAAGGGACAGGAGGGATCTAACTATGGCTACACCTTC. It specifies CAIRKGQEGSNYGYTF. This chain joins TRBV10-3 and TRBJ1-2, with 8 bases matching TRBD1. Germline-derived CDR1 and CDR2 are ENHRY and SYGVKD. CDR3 size: 16 residues. The V and J ends lost 6 bases and 0 bases, in that order; junction bases with no gene match: 9.

V and J are TRBV6-1 and TRBJ1-4, with D unclear. Trimming removed 5 bases at V and 0 bases at J, with 10 bases between. This CDR3 has 15 residues. Germline V gives CDR1 MNHNS, CDR2 SASEGT. The CDR3 DNA follows: TGTGCCAGCAGTTCTAGCGATGCAACTAATGAAAAACTGTTTTTT. Protein: CASSSSDATNEKLFF.

This sequence joins TRBV28 and TRBJ1-1; no clear D. With 6 bases removed from V and 4 bases from J, the gap between germline ends came to 18 bases. Looked up from germline, CDR1 is MDHEN and CDR2 is SYDVKM. The CDR3 is 15 residues long. Here the CDR3 reads CASRPSAGSRTEAFF. The CDR3 nucleotides are TGTGCCAGCAGACCCTCGGCAGGTTCTCGCACTGAAGCTTTCTTT.

The rearrangement uses TRBV7-9 and TRBJ1-3; no reliable D call. Per germline, CDR1 SEHNR and CDR2 FQNEAQ (reference sequence). The CDR3 extends over 14 amino acids. With 2 bases removed from V and 0 bases from J, the gap between germline ends came to 5 bases. CDR3 bases: TGTGCCAGCAGCTTACGGGGCTCTGGAAACACCATATATTTT. Protein product: CASSLRGSGNTIYF.

The rearrangement uses TRBV5-1 and TRBJ1-6; the match to TRBD1 covers 7 bases. The V gene end was trimmed by 2 bases and the J gene end by 5 bases; junction bases not matched to a gene: 1. This CDR3 is 14 amino acids long. Germline assignment: CDR1 SGHRS and CDR2 YFSETQ. The CDR3 DNA reads TGCGCCAGCAGCTTCGGGACAGATAATTCACCCCTCCACTTT. Translated, it gives CASSFGTDNSPLHF.

This clone was seen a single time. Written as DNA, the CDR3 is TGTGCCTGGCAGCGGGGGGCTAATGAAAAACTGTTTTTT. Residues: CAWQRGANEKLFF. The V call is TRBV30, the J call TRBJ1-4, with D perhaps matching TRBD1 (5 bases). This CDR3 comprises 13 residues. V was cut by 5 bases and J by 3 bases, with 10 bases left in between. The germline gives CDR1 GTSNPN, CDR2 SVGIG (reference sequence).

CDR3: CASSWGGTSYEQYF. As DNA, the CDR3 is TGTGCCAGTAGTTGGGGGGGGACCTCCTACGAGCAGTACTTC. This sequence joins TRBV19 and TRBJ2-7; 7 bases map to TRBD2. In germline, CDR1 is LNHDA, CDR2 SQIVND (reference sequence). V lost 5 bases to trimming and J lost 0 bases; unmatched junction nucleotides: 4. CDR3 length: 14 amino acids.

The rearrangement uses TRBV5-1 and TRBJ2-1; 10 bases match TRBD2. V was clipped by 0 bases and J by 4 bases; unmatched bases: 4. The CDR3 is 16 amino acids. The V gene's germline CDR1 is SGHRS and CDR2 YFSETQ. Written as DNA, the CDR3 is TGCGCCAGCAGCTTGGCTCTAGCGGGGGCTTACAATGAGCAGTTCTTC. It is translated as CASSLALAGAYNEQFF.

The rearrangement uses TRBV11-2 and TRBJ1-6, with 7 nucleotides matching TRBD1. This CDR3 is built from 14 residues. J gave up 11 bases and V 1 base, and 5 bases lay outside the gene matches. CDR1 is SGHAT and CDR2 is FQNNGV in the germline V gene. CDR3: CASSLVQGITPLHF. Written as DNA, the CDR3 is TGTGCCAGCAGCTTAGTACAGGGGATAACACCCCTCCACTTT.

The chain carries TRBV5-6 and TRBJ1-6; 8 nucleotides match TRBD1. The CDR3 consists of 15 residues. J was trimmed by 8 bases and V by 1 base; bases with no gene match: 5. Germline V CDR1 and CDR2: SGHDT, YYEEEE. This CDR3 is CASSLRQGRHSPLHF. The CDR3 DNA follows: TGTGCCAGCAGCTTGCGACAGGGGCGTCATTCACCCCTCCACTTT.

This chain links TRBV28 with TRBJ1-4; D ambiguous. The germline V gene has CDR1 MDHEN and CDR2 SYDVKM. CDR3 length: 14 amino acids. V was pared by 3 bases and J by 8 bases, with 13 bases between. CDR3 sequence: CASSFVQFGEKLFF. CDR3 DNA: TGTGCCAGCAGTTTTGTACAGTTTGGAGAAAAACTGTTTTTT.

This chain uses TRBV6-5 with TRBJ2-2, with TRBD2 matching over 8 bases. This CDR3 has 15 residues. The germline CDR1 and CDR2 sequences are MNHEY and SVGAGI. V lost 7 bases to trimming and J lost 8 bases; unmatched junction nucleotides: 12. For the CDR3, the DNA is TGTGCCAGCACCCCGGGACTAGGGGGGGCGGGGGAGCTGTTTTTT. Amino acid sequence: CASTPGLGGAGELFF.

This clone appeared a single time. The chain has TRBV5-6 and TRBJ1-5; TRBD1 matches at 7 bases. The V segment lost 3 bases and the J segment 9 bases; nucleotides outside the gene matches: 15. The CDR3 covers 16 residues. Germline-derived CDR1 and CDR2 are SGHDT and YYEEEE. CDR3 sequence (DNA): TGTGCCAGCAGCTGGGTCCGAGGGACAGTGGAGGGGCCCCAGCATTTT. This encodes CASSWVRGTVEGPQHF.

V is TRBV5-1 and J is TRBJ2-3; D is possibly TRBD1 (5 bases). Germline V gene sequence: CDR1 SGHRS, CDR2 YFSETQ. V was shortened by 3 bases and J by 2 bases, with 10 bases between the two germline ends. The CDR3 length is 14 residues. In DNA form, the CDR3 reads TGCGCCAGCAGCTATGACAGCCCCACAGATACGCAGTATTTT. Amino acids: CASSYDSPTDTQYF.

Regarding this clone: The sample holds other DNA sequences that translate to the same CDR3. The J gene is TRBJ1-3, the V gene TRBV5-1; 7 bases are shared with TRBD1. V shed 4 bases, J shed 0 bases, and the junction held 4 bases outside the gene matches. Looked up from germline, CDR1 is SGHRS and CDR2 is YFSETQ. The CDR3 loop spans 15 amino acids. The CDR3 spells CASSRDRASGNTIYF. As DNA, the CDR3 is TGCGCCAGCAGCCGAGACAGGGCCTCTGGAAACACCATATATTTT.

This rearrangement joins TRBV13 to TRBJ2-5; 13 nucleotides align to TRBD2. The CDR3 runs 16 residues. With 5 bases clipped from V and 5 bases from J, the junction kept 8 bases outside the gene matches. CDR1 is PRHDT, CDR2 FYEKMQ, per germline (reference sequence). CDR3 bases: TGTGCCAGCAGCAAAAGACTAGCGGGGGGTGTGGAGACCCAGTACTTC. Its protein product is CASSKRLAGGVETQYF. Full variable domain (rest looked up from reference TRBV13 and TRBJ2-5): AAGVIQSPRHLIKEKRETATLKCYPIPRHDTVYWYQQGPGQDPQFLISFYEKMQSDKGSIPDRFSAQQFSDYHSELNMSSLELGDSALYFCASSKRLAGGVETQYFGPGTRLLVL.

The genes are TRBV10-3 and TRBJ2-1, with D tentatively TRBD2 (6 bases). Deletions cut 7 bases from V and 4 bases from J, with 17 bases between. Germline-derived CDR1 and CDR2 are ENHRY and SYGVKD. This CDR3 spans 15 amino acids. The chain's CDR3 is CAIMGGDESYNEQFF. The CDR3 coding sequence is TGTGCCATCATGGGAGGTGATGAGTCTTACAATGAGCAGTTCTTC.

This sequence joins TRBV5-1 and TRBJ1-5; D may be TRBD1 (5 bases). V lost 0 bases and J 7 bases, leaving 14 bases between the germline ends. The CDR3 is made up of 15 amino acids. Germline loops: CDR1 SGHRS, CDR2 YFSETQ. This CDR3 is CASSLGDGAGQPQHF. DNA for the CDR3: TGCGCCAGCAGCTTGGGTGACGGGGCAGGGCAGCCCCAGCATTTT. The full variable domain, its missing parts supplied by reference TRBV5-1 and TRBJ1-5, is KAGVTQTPRYLIKTRGQQVTLSCSPISGHRSVSWYQQTPGQGLQFLFEYFSETQRNKGNFPGRFSGRQFSNSRSEMNVSTLELGDSALYLCASSLGDGAGQPQHFGDGTRLSIL.

The table lists this clone with a few counts. This chain uses TRBV6-1 with TRBJ1-5; no reliable D call. There are 15 residues in the CDR3. Germline CDR1 reads MNHNS; CDR2 reads SASEGT. The V end was cut by 5 bases, the J end by 3 bases, with 14 bases between. The CDR3 nucleotides are TGTGCCAGCAGTTCTTTTACGGGAAACAATCAGCCCCAGCATTTT. Translated, it gives CASSSFTGNNQPQHF.

V usage is TRBV5-1 and J usage is TRBJ2-5; D may be TRBD1 or TRBD2 (5 bases each). The germline V gene has CDR1 SGHRS and CDR2 YFSETQ. CDR3 length: 16 residues. With 5 bases removed from V and 0 bases from J, the gap between germline ends came to 17 bases. The CDR3 region is CASSEGLAFYQETQYF. The DNA for the CDR3 is TGCGCCAGCAGTGAGGGGTTAGCATTTTACCAAGAGACCCAGTACTTC.

The V and J genes are TRBV27 and TRBJ1-6; the match to TRBD1 covers 7 bases. The CDR3 is made up of 15 amino acids. V trimming: 6 bases; J trimming: 5 bases; junction bases outside the gene matches: 7. Germline CDR1 is MNHEY and CDR2 is SMNVEV (reference sequence). This CDR3 reads CASSWGQLNNSPLHF. As DNA, the CDR3 is TGTGCCAGCAGCTGGGGACAGCTCAATAATTCACCCCTCCACTTT.

J is TRBJ2-5 and V is TRBV4-1; 11 bases line up with TRBD1. There are 16 residues in the CDR3. With 4 bases clipped from V and 5 bases from J, the junction kept 9 bases outside the gene matches. Germline CDR1 and CDR2: MGHRA and YSYEKL. The DNA of the CDR3 is TGCGCCAGCAGCCTCGCTGGACAGGGGGCGTCTGAGACCCAGTACTTC. Amino acid sequence: CASSLAGQGASETQYF.